The text below deals with one T cell receptor beta chain. The CDR3 is 12 amino acids. CDR1 and CDR2 from the germline V gene are MNHEY and SVGAGI. V lost 2 bases and J 4 bases, leaving 2 bases between the germline ends. The data derive from a study of OX40 agonist ivuxolimab in advanced cancers. Libraries were prepared by immunoSEQ multiplex PCR; TCRdb keeps only in-frame clonotypes and omits some of them. The sample has about 100,000 clones, around nine tenths seen once. The specimen was CD4+ or CD8+ T cells sorted from blood, collected in a trial of the OX40 agonist ivuxolimab. The V call is TRBV6-5, the J call TRBJ2-2, with D unclear. The origin of this receptor is an adult with an advanced solid tumor such as melanoma, head and neck, liver or kidney cancer. CDR3 coding DNA: TGTGCCAGCAGTTACGGCACCGGGGAGCTGTTTTTT. Protein sequence: CASSYGTGELFF.